Each of the 27 T cell receptor beta chains below was sequenced from the same sample in a study of T cell responses to AZD1222 COVID-19 vaccine. Sequenced by immunoSEQ multiplex PCR; TCRdb stores in-frame clones only, minus some. The profile shows about 140,000 clones, approximately 94% of them singletons. Material: peripheral blood, obtained on day 0 of AZD1222 vaccination. The receptors stem from an adult in good health.

Note on this clone: This specimen includes other DNA sequences encoding the same CDR3. V gene TRBV19 combines with J gene TRBJ1-4; possible D gene TRBD1, 6 bases. Trimming took off 6 bases at V and 5 bases at J, with 10 bases between the two ends. In germline, CDR1 is LNHDA, CDR2 SQIVND (reference sequence). This CDR3 comprises 13 residues. The CDR3 sequence is CASSRTVNEKLFF. DNA of the CDR3: TGTGCCAGTAGCAGGACAGTGAATGAAAAACTGTTTTTT.

V usage is TRBV3-1 (or the pseudogene TRBV3-2) and J usage is TRBJ2-3, with D possibly matching TRBD2 (6 bases). The V and J ends lost 4 bases and 2 bases respectively, with 16 bases between them. Germline-derived CDR1 and CDR2 are LGHDT and YNNKEL (reference sequence). This CDR3 has 16 amino acids. In DNA form, the CDR3 reads TGTGCCAGCAGCCCATCAGGAAGACTAGTCACAGATACGCAGTATTTT. Residues: CASSPSGRLVTDTQYF.

V gene TRBV9 combines with J gene TRBJ2-3; D remains unclear. V was clipped by 0 bases and J by 0 bases, with 8 bases between them. Per the germline V gene, CDR1 is SGDLS and CDR2 is YYNGEE. The CDR3 totals 15 residues. The CDR3 loop reads CASSVDSSSTDTQYF. In DNA, the CDR3 is TGTGCCAGCAGCGTAGACAGCAGCAGCACAGATACGCAGTATTTT.

The rearrangement joins TRBV7-2 to TRBJ1-1; D is unclear. The length of the CDR3 is 13 residues. Germline V lookup: CDR1 SGHTA, CDR2 FQGNSA. V lost 3 bases and J 7 bases, leaving 12 bases between the germline ends. DNA for the CDR3: TGTGCCAGCAGCTTTGAGGGTGTTGGTGAAGCTTTCTTT. This translates into CASSFEGVGEAFF.

The rearrangement links TRBV28 to TRBJ2-3; a possible D gene is TRBD1 (6 bases). Germline CDR1 reads MDHEN; CDR2 reads SYDVKM. This CDR3 has 15 residues. V lost 11 bases and J 0 bases, leaving 18 bases between the germline ends. The CDR3 nucleotides are TGTGCCTCAAGCCAGGTGGGGGCTAGCACAGATACGCAGTATTTT. Amino acid sequence: CASSQVGASTDTQYF. The complete variable domain, with remaining parts taken from reference TRBV28 and TRBJ2-3, reads DVKVTQSSRYLVKRTGEKVFLECVQDMDHENMFWYRQDPGLGLRLIYFSYDVKMKEKGDIPEGYSVSREKKERFSLILESASTNQTSMYLCASSQVGASTDTQYFGPGTRLTVL.

The V call is TRBV19, the J call TRBJ1-1, with TRBD1 matching over 7 bases. The CDR3 spans 16 residues. Losses at the gene ends were 7 bases for V and 5 bases for J; bases not matched to a gene: 16. Germline V gene lookup returns CDR1 LNHDA and CDR2 SQIVND (reference sequence). The CDR3, as DNA: TGTGCCAGTATCCCATCATCCAGGGGGGTTCGGACTGAAGCTTTCTTT. Translating gives CASIPSSRGVRTEAFF.

The chain recombines TRBV23-1 with TRBJ1-5; possibly TRBD1 for D (5 bases). TRBV23-1 is placed among ORFs of uncertain function. V was trimmed by 7 bases and J by 1 base, leaving 17 bases between them. There are 16 residues in the CDR3. The CDR3 loop is CASTPTPRGSNQPQHF. In DNA form, the CDR3 reads TGCGCCAGCACCCCCACCCCTCGGGGGAGCAATCAGCCCCAGCATTTT.

The rearrangement uses TRBV25-1 and TRBJ1-2; D ambiguous. V was trimmed by 4 bases and J by 7 bases, leaving 7 bases between them. CDR1 is MGHDK and CDR2 is SYGVNS in the germline V gene. CDR3 length: 11 amino acids. CDR3: CASSALGGYTF. CDR3 DNA: TGTGCCAGCAGTGCGCTAGGTGGCTACACCTTC.

The rearrangement links TRBV27 to TRBJ1-1, with D hard to call. The CDR3 contains 13 residues. V shed 5 bases and J shed 4 bases, with 11 bases lying between them. CDR1 is MNHEY, CDR2 SMNVEV, per germline (reference sequence). The CDR3 nucleotides read TGTGCCAGCAGTCCCAGACTAGGCACTGAAGCTTTCTTT. Protein product: CASSPRLGTEAFF.

V gene TRBV7-9 combines with J gene TRBJ2-5, with 8 bases fitting TRBD2. CDR3 size: 14 residues. Looked up from germline, CDR1 is SEHNR and CDR2 is FQNEAQ (reference sequence). Trimming took 2 bases from V and 4 from J; bases not matched to a gene: 3. The CDR3 reads CASSLQAGVETQYF. CDR3 nucleotides: TGTGCCAGCAGCTTACAAGCGGGAGTAGAGACCCAGTACTTC. Based on the CDR3 plus reference TRBV7-9 and TRBJ2-5, the full variable domain is DTGVSQNPRHKITKRGQNVTFRCDPISEHNRLYWYRQTLGQGPEFLTYFQNEAQLEKSRLLSDRFSAERPKGSFSTLEIQRTEQGDSAMYLCASSLQAGVETQYFGPGTRLLVL.

In DNA form, the CDR3 reads TGTGCCAGCAGCCAAGAAGGTCAGGGGGATAACTACGAGCAGTACTTC. The encoded protein is CASSQEGQGDNYEQYF. The chain has TRBV3-1 (or the pseudogene TRBV3-2) and TRBJ2-7; 7 nucleotides line up with TRBD1. Per germline, CDR1 LGHDT and CDR2 YNNKEL (reference sequence). V trimming: 0 bases; J trimming: 3 bases; junction bases outside the gene matches: 8. This CDR3 contains 16 residues.

The chain links TRBV24-1 to TRBJ2-1; 9 bases are a match to TRBD2. V lost 9 bases and J lost 2; bases outside the gene matches: 13. Germline V gene sequence: CDR1 KGHDR, CDR2 SFDVKD. The CDR3 loop spans 17 amino acids. The CDR3 DNA follows: TGTGCCACCCTCGGAGTAGCGGGAGAATCTCCCTACAATGAGCAGTTCTTC. Its protein is CATLGVAGESPYNEQFF.

The chain has TRBV6-1 and TRBJ2-1; D gene uncertain. The ends were cut back, 2 bases at V and 0 bases at J, with 5 bases in the middle. The CDR3 sequence is 14 residues long. The germline V gene encodes CDR1 MNHNS and CDR2 SASEGT. The CDR3 nucleotides are TGTGCCAGCAGTGAACTAGTCTCCTACAATGAGCAGTTCTTC. Protein: CASSELVSYNEQFF.

The V and J genes are TRBV18 and TRBJ1-5; TRBD1 might be the D (5 bases). CDR3 size: 13 residues. The V end was cut by 8 bases, the J end by 8 bases, with 16 bases between. Germline-derived CDR1 and CDR2 are KGHSH and LQKENI. CDR3 amino acids: CASAAREGEPQHF. CDR3 DNA sequence: TGTGCCAGCGCAGCCAGGGAGGGCGAGCCCCAGCATTTT. Using reference TRBV18 and TRBJ1-5 for the parts outside the CDR3, the full variable domain is NAGVMQNPRHLVRRRGQEARLRCSPMKGHSHVYWYRQLPEEGLKFMVYLQKENIIDESGMPKERFSAEFPKEGPSILRIQQVVRGDSAAYFCASAAREGEPQHFGDGTRLSIL.

CDR3 protein: CAISGDLNEQFF. As DNA, the CDR3 is TGTGCCATCAGTGGGGACCTCAATGAGCAGTTCTTC. This sequence joins TRBV10-3 and TRBJ2-1; TRBD1 or TRBD2 may be the D gene (5 bases each). Trimming took 4 bases from V and 6 from J, leaving 7 bases between them. CDR1 ENHRY and CDR2 SYGVKD come from the germline V gene. The CDR3 covers 12 residues.

The V gene is TRBV3-1 (or the pseudogene TRBV3-2), the J gene TRBJ1-1; D is ambiguous. This CDR3 has 16 amino acids. Germline CDR1 LGHDT, CDR2 YNNKEL (reference sequence). With 4 bases removed from V and 4 bases from J, the gap between germline ends came to 19 bases. The chain's CDR3 is CASSRRKGRYPTEAFF. DNA for the CDR3: TGTGCCAGCAGCCGACGGAAAGGCCGGTATCCCACTGAAGCTTTCTTT.

The V and J genes are TRBV9 and TRBJ1-2; tentatively, D is TRBD1 (6 bases). V lost 8 bases to trimming and J lost 4 bases, with 24 bases between them. The CDR3 is made up of 16 amino acids. Per germline, CDR1 SGDLS and CDR2 YYNGEE. As DNA, the CDR3 is TGTGCCAGTTACGATATGCAGGGGATTAATGCCTATGGCTACACCTTC. This gives the protein CASYDMQGINAYGYTF.

The chain uses TRBV7-8 and TRBJ1-1; a weak D match, TRBD1 (5 bases). The germline V gene encodes CDR1 SGHVS and CDR2 FQNEAQ. Trimming shortened V by 5 bases and J by 4 bases, and 11 bases separated the two germline ends. CDR3 length equals 13 residues. CDR3 coding DNA: TGTGCCAGCAGCCCCCGTAGGGGCACTGAAGCTTTCTTT. As protein: CASSPRRGTEAFF.

J is TRBJ2-7 and V is TRBV6-5, with 8 bases matching TRBD2. The V gene end was trimmed by 7 bases and the J gene end by 0 bases; junction bases not matched to a gene: 2. The germline V gene has CDR1 MNHEY and CDR2 SVGAGI. This CDR3 has 13 amino acids. The CDR3 region has the DNA TGTGCCAGCAAAGCGGGAGTCTCCTACGAGCAGTACTTC. Encoded protein: CASKAGVSYEQYF.

This chain links TRBV2 with TRBJ1-5, with D uncertain. CDR1 SNHLY and CDR2 FYNNEI come from the germline V gene. The CDR3 totals 13 residues. The V gene lost 4 bases and the J gene lost 3 bases, with 7 bases spanning the gap. Here the CDR3 DNA reads TGTGCCAGCAGTGGTGGAATCAATCAGCCCCAGCATTTT. Encoded protein: CASSGGINQPQHF.

The gene calls are TRBV7-2 and TRBJ1-1; D is uncertain. CDR3 length: 16 amino acids. Germline lookup yields CDR1 SGHTA and CDR2 FQGNSA. Trimming left V 4 bases short and J 0 bases short, with 15 bases between. The CDR3 coding sequence is TGTGCCAGCAGCTATGCCGGGGTCGGACTGAACACTGAAGCTTTCTTT. As protein: CASSYAGVGLNTEAFF.

This clone was counted between two and nine times. A read error may produce the germline difference seen at one junction end. This rearrangement joins TRBV28 to TRBJ2-7; 8 bases fit TRBD1. CDR1 MDHEN and CDR2 SYDVKM come from the germline V gene. The CDR3 spans 12 residues. The CDR3 loop reads CASSLIQGAMEF. CDR3 nucleotides: TGTGCCAGCAGTTTAATCCAGGGGGCTATGGAGTTC.

This chain connects TRBV6-5 to TRBJ1-6, with D uncertain. CDR1 and CDR2 (germline): MNHEY, SVGAGI. V was pared by 3 bases and J by 7 bases, with 13 bases between. The CDR3 runs 15 residues. CDR3 nucleotide sequence: TGTGCCAGCAGTTATCGTGACGGGATCAATTCACCCCTCCACTTT. Translation gives CASSYRDGINSPLHF.

The chain carries TRBV6-5 and TRBJ1-1; no firm D call. The germline V gene has CDR1 MNHEY and CDR2 SVGAGI. The V end lost 6 bases, the J end lost 3 bases, and 11 bases lay between the germline ends. The CDR3 extends over 13 amino acids. CDR3 loop: CASSNDGYTEAFF. For the CDR3, the DNA is TGTGCCAGCAGCAACGACGGATACACTGAAGCTTTCTTT.

CDR3 sequence: CASKTGRSAKYSNQPQHF. In DNA, the CDR3 is TGTGCCAGCAAAACAGGCCGCTCAGCCAAGTATAGCAATCAGCCCCAGCATTTT. V and J are TRBV6-8 and TRBJ1-5, with D perhaps TRBD1 (5 bases). The CDR3 is 18 residues long. Germline assignment: CDR1 MNHGY and CDR2 SAAAGT. V dropped 7 bases and J dropped 0 bases, with 22 bases sitting between them.

The chain combines TRBV7-2 with TRBJ1-5; maybe TRBD1 (5 bases). This CDR3 has 16 amino acids. V lost 0 bases to trimming and J lost 5 bases, with 14 bases between them. CDR1 and CDR2 (germline): SGHTA, FQGNSA. The CDR3 region has the DNA TGTGCCAGCAGCTTAGCGATAGACAGAGCTGATCAGCCCCAGCATTTT. It is translated as CASSLAIDRADQPQHF.

The chain uses TRBV10-3 and TRBJ1-3; D is possibly TRBD1 (6 bases). Germline CDR1 and CDR2: ENHRY and SYGVKD. The V end was cut by 0 bases, the J end by 2 bases, with 11 bases between. This CDR3 region has 16 residues. The CDR3 coding sequence is TGTGCCATCAGTGAGTCGCCCGACAGGACTGGAAACACCATATATTTT. This gives the protein CAISESPDRTGNTIYF.